The source of this TCR beta chain is a study of cytomegalovirus exposure and HLA in healthy donors (dated 2017 in TCRdb). Notes on the research overall: In an earlier analysis of 550 to 750 of the donors, approximately 260 Gb of sequence data and 117 million unique TCR beta sequences from roughly 200 million T cells were reported. Donor age, sex, ethnicity and CMV serostatus were compiled together with the repertoire data. An early release that covered about 640 HLA-typed donors contained approximately 300 gigabases of sequencing data and tens of millions of unique TCR sequences. About 5 DR-DQ haplotypes were handled as single units for association and clustering, since linkage in the cohort was strong. All discovery cohort repertoires had been generated using a single sequencing platform. Of the roughly 400 genotyped donors, approximately 83% fell in the genetic ancestry cluster associated with self-reported Caucasian donors. Genome-wide SNP genotypes for about 65% of the 666 donors were used in a later genetic analysis, which treated that subset as a discovery cohort. Both class I and class II loci were covered by HLA typing, at four-digit resolution. Rather than using new phenotypic data, the later analysis identified candidate immune exposures from TCR beta sequences and from how often those sequences occurred across donors. Typing coverage differed by locus: A, B, C, DRB1 and DQB1 were typed in about 620-630 donors, DQA1 in 522, DPA1 in roughly 590, and DPB1 in approximately 450. In addition to the first cohort of 666 subjects, a separate validation cohort of 100 to 150 different subjects was used. An earlier analysis of fewer than 750 of the donors used high-throughput TCR beta sequencing to judge whether each TCR beta V gene segment behaved as functional or pseudogenic. A later analysis re-analyzed previously published TCR beta repertoires from roughly 630 donors and added high-resolution HLA genotyping to study TCR occurrence patterns. The study profiled the T cell repertoires of fewer than 850 subjects by immunosequencing and related them to cytomegalovirus serostatus. Among almost 400 genotyped donors of the cohort, an average of approximately 230,000 unique TCR beta nucleotide sequences were sequenced per donor, roughly 18% of them non-productive. To predict cytomegalovirus infection status, the study combined high-throughput TCR immunosequencing, statistical association of individual TCRs with disease status, and machine learning. The aim of the study was to test whether cataloging public T cell receptors could identify signatures of past pathogen exposure. The study at large found these results: In a later genetic analysis, a missense DCLRE1C variant was associated with V-gene and J-gene trimming of TCR beta chains, and the association was replicated in an independent cohort. In a later analysis, the rate of TCR association differed among HLA loci, with DRB1 alleles having the most associated TCRs and HLA-C alleles having the fewest. Most TCR sequences were seen in very few donors, while some public TCRs were found in many individuals. Most CMV-associated TCR beta chains appeared to be HLA-restricted in a later analysis, and the HLA associations seemed to be driven largely by CMV exposure. According to a later analysis, parvovirus B19, influenza, CMV and Epstein-Barr virus appeared linked to several top co-occurrence clusters. A cluster of highly shared sequence variants was judged likely to represent a technical artifact of the sequencing pipeline. In a later genetic analysis, fewer N-insertions in productive TCRs were reported among donors in an Asian-associated ancestry cluster than the approximately 710-donor mean. Linkage disequilibrium might explain the correlated functional status among segregating V segments, but an unknown experimental factor could not be ruled out. In both the original and validation cohorts, the classifier was reported to diagnose cytomegalovirus status with high specificity and sensitivity. In an earlier analysis of 587 of the donors, most TCR beta V segments appeared in productive rearrangements about 87% or about 30% of the time, broadly matching IMGT annotations. Immune exposure information for the cohort was limited to CMV serostatus. HLA typing was unavailable for some donors at each locus, so association tests used only the typed subset. A total of 150 or so TCR beta chains were listed by the study as associated with cytomegalovirus. A further reported finding was that TCR beta sequences accurately predicted the HLA-A and HLA-B alleles for most subjects in the first cohort. A later analysis found that HLA-associated TCR beta chains were more clonally expanded and had lower generation probabilities than equally common non-associated chains. A later analysis associated about 17,000 TCR beta sequences with specific HLA alleles at a false discovery rate of 0.05. A few of the identified cytomegalovirus-associated TCR beta chains were confirmed in vitro to be specific for cytomegalovirus antigens. The presence/absence analyses assumed that sequencing depth was roughly uniform across donors, and that assumption may not be true. Seventeen rarely observed V segments, including chromosome 9 orphons, were excluded from the earlier analysis of some 590 of the donors because counts were too low. Strong co-occurrence of HLA alleles, especially DR and DQ, made assigning TCR associations to individual alleles difficult. Only TCR beta chains were sequenced in this cohort, and the absence of alpha or paired-chain data limited detectable features. It was suggested by the authors that the approach could potentially be generalized to other disease states and immunological phenotypes. Some IMGT-functional V segments, including TRBV6-2 and TRBV6-3, could not be told apart with the 87-base-pair reads, so those segments were excluded.

V and J are truncated by 0 bases and 3 bases respectively, leaving an intervening sequence of 12 bases. Looking up the germline V gene (reference sequence) yields CDR1 SGHKS and CDR2 YYEKEE. The CDR3 runs 16 amino acids, cysteine and phenylalanine included. Only CDR3 DNA remains: 48 bases, in frame from the first base. The receptor library was made with the immunoSEQ multiplex PCR assay. A mixture of 60 forward primers for TCR Vbeta segments and 13 reverse primers for TCR Jbeta segments was used in the multiplex PCR. The CDR3 region of rearranged TCR beta genes was amplified from genomic DNA with a multiplex PCR assay. On the Illumina HiSeq System, the amplified TCR beta libraries were sequenced as 87-base-pair reads. From the authors' description of their analysis: In a later analysis, some 80 million unique TCR beta chains were counted across the 690 or so repertoires, and around 10 million of these chains were shared by at least two donors. To remove PCR and sequencing errors, raw reads were error-corrected and collapsed into unique sequences using a nearest-neighbor algorithm that merged closely related sequences. Alignment of CDR3 sequences to IMGT reference sequences was used to assign V, D and J gene segments. Each retained sequence needed at least a six-nucleotide match to both a V gene segment and a J gene segment. Rearrangements were called productive when the CDR3 lacked stop codons and stayed in frame with V and J; all others were non-productive. CDR3 was defined by IMGT convention, running from the second conserved V-encoded cysteine to the conserved J-encoded phenylalanine. In an earlier analysis of 550 to 650 of the donors, sequences lacking an unambiguous match to a single V gene segment were excluded. An earlier analysis of several hundred of the donors called V segments functional above 56.7% productive rearrangements and segregating when the between-donor standard deviation exceeded 5%. A statistical classification framework was developed to diagnose cytomegalovirus status using the catalog of TCR beta chain sequences. In a later analysis, TCR nucleotide sequences were compared against IMGT/GENE-DB human TR gene sequences so that V and J genes could be assigned. Using the TCRdist pipeline, a later analysis assigned CDR3 sequences along with most-parsimonious VDJ recombination scenarios. A later analysis defined each TCR beta chain by its CDR3 amino acid sequence plus V-gene family, and excluded reads lacking a unique V-gene family. A later analysis removed roughly 590 highly shared, low-generation-probability nucleotide sequences to deal with suspected cross-contamination and a sequencing artifact. A later analysis calculated a clonal expansion index for each public chain from normalized within-repertoire ranks of inferred template counts. In a later analysis, generation probabilities were computed with a VDJ recombination model fitted to out-of-frame rearrangements, and the resulting probabilities were checked against IGoR. Hypergeometric tests were used in a later analysis to score TCR-TCR, TCR-HLA and TCR-CMV co-occurrence, with a repertoire-size bias correction applied to the TCR pairs. To estimate false discovery rates, a later analysis permuted the HLA or CMV assignments 20 times. A later analysis grouped co-occurring TCRs with DBSCAN, adding TCRdist sequence similarity when clustering within HLA-allele-positive subsets. Repertoires with fewer than 30,000 or more than 120,000 public chains, plus five repertoires with anomalous nucleotide sharing, were excluded from co-occurrence clustering. The clones in this table, taken by TCRdb from immuneACCESS, are in-frame only. Not every clone is retained; where verified, under half of the shortfall comes from an unresolved V gene, and the cause of the rest is unknown. V and J calls and clone size are as listed in that table; D and trimming were resolved from the DNA. The sample table records 280,000 or so clones; 85% to 90% of these occur just once. The leading ten clones occupy approximately 2% of the sample.

The cohort consisted of 600 to 750 healthy bone marrow donors. All cohort members were sampled while nominally healthy, although unrecorded immune exposures were likely present. The donor was CMV seronegative and was included in the group of a few hundred seronegative cohort members. Each donor provided a peripheral blood sample, and peripheral blood mononuclear cells were used for TCR beta sequencing. The Qiagen DNeasy Blood Extraction Kit was used to extract genomic DNA from the blood cell samples. Remarks on this clone: Its antigen is not yet known. One base away there is no much larger clone; base qualities are not given.

This TCR was sampled from a woman younger than 35 in good health and CMV-seronegative. Rearrangement joined TRBV5-5 to TRBJ1-4; the best D guess is TRBD1, with 6 bases matching. Specimen: PBMCs. The CDR3 amino acid sequence is: CASSLAEGGSNEKLFF. The DNA sequence follows: TGTGCCAGCAGCTTGGCCGAGGGGGGGTCTAATGAAAAACTGTTTTTT.